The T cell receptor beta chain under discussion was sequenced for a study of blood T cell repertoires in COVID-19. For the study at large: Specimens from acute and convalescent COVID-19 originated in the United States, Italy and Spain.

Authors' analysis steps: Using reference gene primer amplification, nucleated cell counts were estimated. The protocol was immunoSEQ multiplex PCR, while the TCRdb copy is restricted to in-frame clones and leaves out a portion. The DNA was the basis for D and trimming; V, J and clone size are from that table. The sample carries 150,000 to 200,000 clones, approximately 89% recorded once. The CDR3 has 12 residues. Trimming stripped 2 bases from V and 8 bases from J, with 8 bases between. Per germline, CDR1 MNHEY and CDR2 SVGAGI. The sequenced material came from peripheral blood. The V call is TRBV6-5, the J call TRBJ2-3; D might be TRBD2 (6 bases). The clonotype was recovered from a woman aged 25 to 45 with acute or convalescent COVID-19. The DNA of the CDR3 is TGTGCCAGCAGTTACCTCGGGGGTACGCAGTATTTT. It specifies CASSYLGGTQYF.